This T cell receptor (beta chain) was sequenced in a study of shared clonotypes between healthy human individuals. Study-level findings and limits: Sorted-subset sequencing, rarefaction showed, was incomplete despite large depth.

This CDR3 has 13 residues. CDR1 is MNHEY, CDR2 SVGAGI, per germline. Trimming stripped 6 bases from V and 2 bases from J, with 10 bases between. Every subset had its genomic DNA shared out evenly among several immunoSEQ plates. Using immunoSEQ multiplex PCR, the repertoire was profiled, and TCRdb retains in-frame clones only, with some absent. The table has under 2.5 million clones, about nine tenths seen once. A note on this clone: Its specificity is not known.

The chain links TRBV6-5 to TRBJ1-2; D gene ambiguous. The specimen sequenced was naive CD4+ T cells from PBMCs. Subset noted: CD45RA+ positively selected. The TCR was taken from a man between 18 and 35 years old in good health. Some clones in this sample may be carry-over from other donors' samples. CDR3: CASSPGGNYGYTF. CDR3 DNA sequence: TGTGCCAGCAGCCCGGGTGGAAACTATGGCTACACCTTC.